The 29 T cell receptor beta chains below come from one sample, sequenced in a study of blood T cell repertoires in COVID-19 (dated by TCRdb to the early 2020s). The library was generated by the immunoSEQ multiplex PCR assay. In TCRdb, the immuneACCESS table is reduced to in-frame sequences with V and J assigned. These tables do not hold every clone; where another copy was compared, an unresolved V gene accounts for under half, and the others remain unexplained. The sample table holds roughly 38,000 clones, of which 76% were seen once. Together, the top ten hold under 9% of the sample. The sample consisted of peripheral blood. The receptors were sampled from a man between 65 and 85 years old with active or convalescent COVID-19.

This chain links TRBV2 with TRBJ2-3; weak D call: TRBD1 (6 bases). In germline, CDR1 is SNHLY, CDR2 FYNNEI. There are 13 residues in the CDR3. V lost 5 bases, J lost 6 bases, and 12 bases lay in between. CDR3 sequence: CASSIGGEDTQYF. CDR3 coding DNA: TGTGCCAGCAGTATAGGGGGTGAGGATACGCAGTATTTT. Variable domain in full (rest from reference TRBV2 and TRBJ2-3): EPEVTQTPSHQVTQMGQEVILRCVPISNHLYFYWYRQILGQKVEFLVSFYNNEISEKSEIFDDQFSVERPDGSNFTLKIRSTKLEDSAMYFCASSIGGEDTQYFGPGTRLTVL.

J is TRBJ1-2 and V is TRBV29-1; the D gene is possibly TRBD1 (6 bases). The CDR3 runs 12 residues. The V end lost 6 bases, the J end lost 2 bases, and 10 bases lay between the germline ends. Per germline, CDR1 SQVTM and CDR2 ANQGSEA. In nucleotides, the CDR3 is TGCAGCGTACGGACAGCGAACTATGGCTACACCTTC. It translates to CSVRTANYGYTF.

The CDR3 DNA reads TGCGCCAGCAGCCTAGACTGGACCGGGGCTGAAGCTTTCTTT. Its translation is CASSLDWTGAEAFF. The chain joins TRBV5-1 to TRBJ1-1; no firm D call. The CDR3 length is 14 residues. CDR1 SGHRS and CDR2 YFSETQ come from the germline V gene. The ends were cut back, 4 bases at V and 6 bases at J, with 16 bases in the middle.

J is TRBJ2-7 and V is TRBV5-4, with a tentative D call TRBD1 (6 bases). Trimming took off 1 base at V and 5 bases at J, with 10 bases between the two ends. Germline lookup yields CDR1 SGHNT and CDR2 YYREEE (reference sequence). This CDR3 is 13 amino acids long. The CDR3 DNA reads TGTGCCAGCAGCTTGCCAGGGGATAACGAGCAGTACTTC. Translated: CASSLPGDNEQYF.

CDR3 protein: CASSYSTGSGQPQHF. The CDR3 nucleotides are TGTGCCAGCAGTTACTCGACGGGCAGCGGTCAGCCCCAGCATTTT. This chain links TRBV6-5 with TRBJ1-5; no firm D call. The CDR3 totals 15 residues. Trimming shortened V by 0 bases and J by 6 bases, and 12 bases separated the two germline ends. The germline CDR1 and CDR2 sequences are MNHEY and SVGAGI.

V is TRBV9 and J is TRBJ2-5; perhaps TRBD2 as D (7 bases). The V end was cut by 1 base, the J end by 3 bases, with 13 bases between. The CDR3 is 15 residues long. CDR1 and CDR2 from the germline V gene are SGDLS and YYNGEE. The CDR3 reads CASSVRGAVEETQYF. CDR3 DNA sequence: TGTGCCAGCAGCGTACGGGGGGCCGTGGAAGAGACCCAGTACTTC.

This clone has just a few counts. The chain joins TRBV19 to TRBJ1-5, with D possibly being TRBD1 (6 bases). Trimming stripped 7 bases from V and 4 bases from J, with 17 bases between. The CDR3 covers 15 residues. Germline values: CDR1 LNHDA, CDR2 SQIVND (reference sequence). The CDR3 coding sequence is TGTGCCAGTAAACGGGAACAGGGAAGGAATCAGCCCCAGCATTTT. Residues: CASKREQGRNQPQHF.

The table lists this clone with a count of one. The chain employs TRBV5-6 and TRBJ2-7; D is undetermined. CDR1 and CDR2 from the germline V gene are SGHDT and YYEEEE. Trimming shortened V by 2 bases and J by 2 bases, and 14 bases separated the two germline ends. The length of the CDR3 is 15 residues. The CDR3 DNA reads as TGTGCCAGCAGCTTTTACGGCGGCCCCACCTACGAGCAGTACTTC. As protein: CASSFYGGPTYEQYF.

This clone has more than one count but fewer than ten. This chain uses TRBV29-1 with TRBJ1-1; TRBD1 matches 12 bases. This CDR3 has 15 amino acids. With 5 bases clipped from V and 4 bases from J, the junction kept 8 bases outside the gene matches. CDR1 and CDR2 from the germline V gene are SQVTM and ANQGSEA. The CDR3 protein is CSVWDRGLGGTEAFF. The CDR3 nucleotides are TGCAGCGTTTGGGACAGGGGGCTGGGGGGCACTGAAGCTTTCTTT.

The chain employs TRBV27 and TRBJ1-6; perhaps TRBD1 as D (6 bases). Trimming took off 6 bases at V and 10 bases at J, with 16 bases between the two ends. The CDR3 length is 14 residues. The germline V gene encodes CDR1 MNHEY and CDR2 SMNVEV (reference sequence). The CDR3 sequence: CASRPITGGSPLHF. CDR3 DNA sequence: TGTGCCAGCAGACCTATTACTGGGGGCTCACCCCTCCACTTT.

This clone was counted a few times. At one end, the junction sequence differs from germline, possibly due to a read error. The CDR3: CASRFAGQETQYF. The CDR3 DNA is TGTGCCAGCCGCTTTGCGGGGCAAGAGACCCAGTACTTC. The rearrangement joins TRBV5-5 to TRBJ2-5, with D tentatively TRBD2 (6 bases). From germline, CDR1 is SGHKS and CDR2 YYEKEE (reference sequence). This CDR3 region has 13 residues. The full variable domain, in which reference TRBV5-5 and TRBJ2-5 provide the parts outside the CDR3, is DAGVTQSPTHLIKTRGQQVTLRCSPISGHKSVSWYQQVLGQGPQFIFQYYEKEERGRGNFPDRFSARQFPNYSSELNVNALLLGDSALYLCASRFAGQETQYFGPGTRLLVL.

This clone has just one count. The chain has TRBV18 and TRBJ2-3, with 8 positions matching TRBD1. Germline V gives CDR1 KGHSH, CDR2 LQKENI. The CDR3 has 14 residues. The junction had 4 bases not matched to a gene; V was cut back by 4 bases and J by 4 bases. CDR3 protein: CASSLQGEADTQYF. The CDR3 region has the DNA TGTGCCAGCTCACTACAGGGGGAGGCAGATACGCAGTATTTT.

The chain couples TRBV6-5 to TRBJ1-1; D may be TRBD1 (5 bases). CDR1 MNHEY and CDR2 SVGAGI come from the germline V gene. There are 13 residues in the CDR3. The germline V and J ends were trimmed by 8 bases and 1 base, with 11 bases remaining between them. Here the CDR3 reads CASLRGKNTEAFF. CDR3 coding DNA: TGTGCCAGCTTACGGGGGAAGAACACTGAAGCTTTCTTT.

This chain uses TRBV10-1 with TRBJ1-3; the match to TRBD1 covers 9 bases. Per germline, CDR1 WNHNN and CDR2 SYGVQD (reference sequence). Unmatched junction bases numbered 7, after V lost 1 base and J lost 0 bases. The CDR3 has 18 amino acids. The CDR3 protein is CASSEYRDRESSGNTIYF. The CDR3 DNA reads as TGCGCCAGCAGTGAGTACCGGGACAGGGAGTCCTCTGGAAACACCATATATTTT.

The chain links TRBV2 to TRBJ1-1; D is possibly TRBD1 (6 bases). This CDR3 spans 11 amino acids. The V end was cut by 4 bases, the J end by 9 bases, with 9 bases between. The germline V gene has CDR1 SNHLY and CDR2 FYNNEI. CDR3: CASSGQDKAFF. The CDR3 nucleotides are TGTGCCAGCAGTGGACAGGATAAAGCTTTCTTT.

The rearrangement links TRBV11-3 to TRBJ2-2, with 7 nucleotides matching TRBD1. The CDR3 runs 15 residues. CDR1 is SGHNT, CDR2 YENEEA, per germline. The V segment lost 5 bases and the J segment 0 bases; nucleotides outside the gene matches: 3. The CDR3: CASSPGTANTGELFF. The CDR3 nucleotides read TGTGCCAGCAGCCCCGGGACAGCGAACACCGGGGAGCTGTTTTTT.

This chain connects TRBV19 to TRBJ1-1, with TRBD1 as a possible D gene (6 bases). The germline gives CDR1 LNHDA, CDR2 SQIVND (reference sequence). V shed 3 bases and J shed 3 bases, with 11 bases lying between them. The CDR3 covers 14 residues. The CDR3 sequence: CASSISQGYTEAFF. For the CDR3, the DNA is TGTGCCAGTAGTATCTCGCAGGGGTACACTGAAGCTTTCTTT.

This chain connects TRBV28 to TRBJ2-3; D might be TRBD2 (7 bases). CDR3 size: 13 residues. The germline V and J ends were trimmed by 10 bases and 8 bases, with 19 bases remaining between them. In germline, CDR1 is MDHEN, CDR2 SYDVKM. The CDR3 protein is CATLFRGAGTQYF. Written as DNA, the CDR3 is TGTGCCACCCTTTTTCGGGGGGCCGGTACGCAGTATTTT.

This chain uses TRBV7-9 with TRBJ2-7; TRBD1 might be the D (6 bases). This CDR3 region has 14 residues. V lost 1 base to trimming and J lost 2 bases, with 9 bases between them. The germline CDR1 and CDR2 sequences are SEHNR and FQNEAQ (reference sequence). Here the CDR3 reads CASSLDRDPYEQYF. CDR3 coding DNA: TGTGCCAGCAGCTTAGACAGGGACCCCTACGAGCAGTACTTC.

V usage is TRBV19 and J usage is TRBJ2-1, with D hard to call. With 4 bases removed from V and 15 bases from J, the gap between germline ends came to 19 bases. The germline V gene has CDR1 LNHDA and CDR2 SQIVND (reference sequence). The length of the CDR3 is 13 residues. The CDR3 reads CASSTIDNPVGFF. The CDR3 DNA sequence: TGTGCCAGTAGTACCATCGACAACCCAGTCGGGTTCTTC.

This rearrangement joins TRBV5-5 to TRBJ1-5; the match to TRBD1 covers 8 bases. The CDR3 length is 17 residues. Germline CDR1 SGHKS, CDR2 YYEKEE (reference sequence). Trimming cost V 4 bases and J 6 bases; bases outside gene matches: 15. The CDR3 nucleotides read TGTGCCAGCAGCCCCGACCGGGACAGGCGGGTTTTTCAGCCCCAGCATTTT. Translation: CASSPDRDRRVFQPQHF.

The CDR3 sequence is CASRDRGNTEAFF. The CDR3 region has the DNA TGTGCCAGCAGGGACAGGGGGAACACTGAAGCTTTCTTT. The chain has TRBV12-3 or TRBV12-4 and TRBJ1-1; TRBD1 matches 9 bases. This CDR3 has 13 residues. J was trimmed by 1 base and V by 6 bases; bases with no gene match: 0.

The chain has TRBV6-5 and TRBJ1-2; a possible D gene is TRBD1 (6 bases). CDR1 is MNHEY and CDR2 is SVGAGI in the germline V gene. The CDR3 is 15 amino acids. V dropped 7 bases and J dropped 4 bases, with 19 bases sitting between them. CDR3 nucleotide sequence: TGTGCCAGCACCTATTTATTGGGAGGGGGCTATGGCTACACCTTC. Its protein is CASTYLLGGGYGYTF.

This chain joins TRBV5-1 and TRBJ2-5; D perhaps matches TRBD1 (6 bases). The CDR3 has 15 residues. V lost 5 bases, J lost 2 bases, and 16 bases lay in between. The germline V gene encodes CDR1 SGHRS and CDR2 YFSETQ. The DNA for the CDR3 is TGCGCCAGCAGTACACAACCGGACAGTCAAGAGACCCAGTACTTC. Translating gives CASSTQPDSQETQYF.

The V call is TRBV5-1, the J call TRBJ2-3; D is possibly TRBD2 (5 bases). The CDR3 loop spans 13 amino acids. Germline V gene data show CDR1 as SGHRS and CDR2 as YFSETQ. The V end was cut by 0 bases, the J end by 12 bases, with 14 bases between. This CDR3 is CASSLAVGVGQYF. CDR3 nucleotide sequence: TGCGCCAGCAGCTTGGCCGTCGGGGTGGGTCAGTATTTT.

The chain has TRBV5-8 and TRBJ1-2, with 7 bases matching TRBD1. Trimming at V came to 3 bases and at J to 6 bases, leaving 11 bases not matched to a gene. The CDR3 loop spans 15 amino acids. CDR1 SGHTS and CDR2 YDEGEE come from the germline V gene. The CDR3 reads CASSYAAQGIHGYTF. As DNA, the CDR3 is TGTGCCAGCAGCTACGCAGCACAGGGGATACATGGCTACACCTTC.

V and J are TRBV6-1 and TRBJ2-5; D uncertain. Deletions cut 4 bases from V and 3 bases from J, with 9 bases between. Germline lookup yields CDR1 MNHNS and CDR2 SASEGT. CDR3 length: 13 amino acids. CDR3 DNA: TGTGCCAGCAGTGCAGCCCGGGAAGAGACCCAGTACTTC. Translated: CASSAAREETQYF.

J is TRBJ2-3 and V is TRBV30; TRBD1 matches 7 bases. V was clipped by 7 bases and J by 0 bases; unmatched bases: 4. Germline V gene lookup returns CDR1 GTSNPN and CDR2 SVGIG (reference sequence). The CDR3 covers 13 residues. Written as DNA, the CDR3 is TGTGCCTACAGACAGGGCAGCACAGATACGCAGTATTTT. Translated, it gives CAYRQGSTDTQYF.

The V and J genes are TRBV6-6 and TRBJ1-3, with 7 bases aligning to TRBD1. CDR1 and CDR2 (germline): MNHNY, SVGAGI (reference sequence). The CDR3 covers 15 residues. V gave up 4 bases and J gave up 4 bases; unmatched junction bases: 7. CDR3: CASSFIGTAGNTIYF. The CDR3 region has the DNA TGTGCCAGCAGTTTTATCGGGACAGCAGGAAACACCATATATTTT.